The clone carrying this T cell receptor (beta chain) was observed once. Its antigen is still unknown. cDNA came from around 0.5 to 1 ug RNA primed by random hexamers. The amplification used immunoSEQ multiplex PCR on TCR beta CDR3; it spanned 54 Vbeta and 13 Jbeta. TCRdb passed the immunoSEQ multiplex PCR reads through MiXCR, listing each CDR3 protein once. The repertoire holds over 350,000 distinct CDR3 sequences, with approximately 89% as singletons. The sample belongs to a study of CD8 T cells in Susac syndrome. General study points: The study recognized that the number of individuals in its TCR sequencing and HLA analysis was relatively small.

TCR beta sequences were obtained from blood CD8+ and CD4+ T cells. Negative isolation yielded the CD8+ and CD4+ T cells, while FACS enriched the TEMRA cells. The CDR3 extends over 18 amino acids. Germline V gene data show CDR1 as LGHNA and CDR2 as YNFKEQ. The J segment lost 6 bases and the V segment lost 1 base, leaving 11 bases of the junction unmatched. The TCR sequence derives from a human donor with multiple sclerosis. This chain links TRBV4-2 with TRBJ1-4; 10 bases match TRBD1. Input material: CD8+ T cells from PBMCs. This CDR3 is CASSQVRTSGQGDEKLFF. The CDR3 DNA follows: TGTGCCAGCAGCCAAGTAAGGACTTCAGGACAGGGGGATGAAAAACTGTTTTTT.